This T cell receptor (beta chain) stems from a study of CD8 T cells in Susac syndrome. Study-level points and caveats: It was acknowledged in the study that its TCR sequencing and HLA analysis involved a relatively small number of individuals.

Random hexamers served to reverse transcribe roughly 0.45 to 1 ug RNA. Using its own MiXCR run on the immunoSEQ multiplex PCR reads, TCRdb lists one record per CDR3 protein. The data contain 350,000 to 550,000 distinct CDR3 sequences, around 85% of them singletons. This clonotype was picked up one time. What it binds is not known. The CDR3 length is 15 residues. Germline V gene lookup returns CDR1 SEHNR and CDR2 FQNEAQ (reference sequence). The ends were cut back, 1 base at V and 1 base at J, with 8 bases in the middle. TEMRA cells were FACS-enriched, with CD8+ and CD4+ T cells isolated negatively. This TCR was sampled from a human donor with multiple sclerosis. The sample taken for sequencing was CD8+ T cells from PBMCs. The rearrangement uses TRBV7-9 and TRBJ1-3, with D perhaps matching TRBD1 (5 bases). In DNA form, the CDR3 reads TGTGCCAGCAGCTTAGAGTCAGGGTCTGGAAACACCATATATTTT. It encodes CASSLESGSGNTIYF.